The 9 T cell receptor beta chains presented below share a single source sample, sequenced in a study of spatial heterogeneity in lung cancer. TCRdb recomputed calls from the 5' RACE reads with MiXCR, one row per CDR3 protein. The repertoire holds 36,000 or so distinct CDR3 sequences, roughly 5.6% seen once, with under 35% in the top ten. Described time point: sample taken at primary tumor resection. The authors sequenced whole RNA from tumor, nontumor lung or frozen PBMC without sorting. The source material was PBMCs, sampled at surgery. The receptors come from a female donor with early-stage non-small cell lung cancer.

This clonotype has ten or more counts. CDR3 residues: CASSYPGPREQFF. The CDR3 DNA follows: TGTGCCAGCAGTTATCCGGGGCCCCGGGAGCAGTTCTTC. The rearrangement uses TRBV6-2 or TRBV6-3 and TRBJ2-1; the D call may be TRBD1 or TRBD2 (5 bases each). CDR1 and CDR2 from the germline V gene are MNHEY and SVGEGT. The CDR3 has 13 residues. V lost 3 bases and J lost 10, with 13 bases in between.

The gene calls are TRBV7-9 and TRBJ1-1, with D unclear. Germline V lookup: CDR1 SEHNR, CDR2 FQNEAQ (reference sequence). V gave up 5 bases and J gave up 0 bases, with 10 bases separating them. The CDR3 has 14 residues. The CDR3 here is CASSGRSLNTEAFF. As DNA, the CDR3 is TGTGCCAGCAGCGGCAGATCTTTGAACACTGAAGCTTTCTTT.

This clonotype was observed a single time. A much larger clone differs from this one at a single base, so this may be a read error. V gene TRBV18 combines with J gene TRBJ2-1, with 8 positions matching TRBD2. With V trimmed by 2 bases and J by 8 bases, 5 bases remained unmatched. The CDR3 consists of 14 residues. CDR1 is KGHSH and CDR2 is LQKENI in the germline V gene. The CDR3 DNA follows: TGTGCCAGCTCACCAGTACTAGCGGAGGATGAGCAGTTCTTC. Its translation: CASSPVLAEDEQFF. The variable domain in full, completed from reference TRBV18 and TRBJ2-1, reads NAGVMQNPRHLVRRRGQEARLRCSPMKGHSHVYWYRQLPEEGLKFMVYLQKENIIDESGMPKERFSAEFPKEGPSILRIQQVVRGDSAAYFCASSPVLAEDEQFFGPGTRLTVL.

CDR3 nucleotide sequence: TGTGCCAGCAGCCAACTAACTAGCGGGGGGGAGCAGTACTTC. Its translation is CASSQLTSGGEQYF. The chain links TRBV7-6 to TRBJ2-7; 12 bases fit TRBD2. Germline V lookup: CDR1 SGHVS, CDR2 FNYEAQ. The CDR3 runs 14 residues. The V and J ends lost 5 bases and 7 bases, in that order; junction bases with no gene match: 6.

This clonotype was observed a handful of times. The CDR3 here is CASSGDLGAEAFF. The CDR3 DNA sequence: TGCGCCAGCAGCGGGGACCTAGGGGCTGAAGCTTTCTTT. This chain connects TRBV5-1 to TRBJ1-1; possible D gene TRBD1, 5 bases. The V and J ends lost 4 bases and 6 bases respectively, with 13 bases between them. CDR1 is SGHRS, CDR2 YFSETQ, per germline. The CDR3 length is 13 residues.

This clonotype was counted at least ten times. The rearrangement joins TRBV10-1 to TRBJ1-1; 9 bases fit TRBD1. The length of the CDR3 is 15 residues. After removal of 3 bases from V and 1 base from J, the junction contained 3 bases not matched to a gene. Germline CDR1 and CDR2: WNHNN and SYGVQD (reference sequence). The CDR3 here is CASSDPGQGNTEAFF. CDR3 DNA: TGCGCCAGCAGTGACCCGGGACAGGGGAACACTGAAGCTTTCTTT.

This clonotype was observed many times. The chain is built from TRBV19 and TRBJ1-5, with no clear D. The CDR3 runs to 13 residues. V was cut by 5 bases and J by 7 bases, with 12 bases left in between. Germline CDR1 and CDR2: LNHDA and SQIVND (reference sequence). CDR3 amino acids: CASSDETGQPQHF. DNA of the CDR3: TGTGCCAGTAGTGACGAAACGGGACAGCCCCAGCATTTT.

The sample holds many counts of this clonotype. The V and J genes are TRBV4-3 and TRBJ2-7; 7 positions agree with TRBD1. The junction had 8 bases not matched to a gene; V was cut back by 0 bases and J by 0 bases. The CDR3 covers 17 residues. From germline, CDR1 is LGHNA and CDR2 YSLEER. CDR3: CASSQDIGDSPSYEQYF. The DNA of the CDR3 is TGCGCCAGCAGCCAAGATATCGGGGACAGCCCCTCCTACGAGCAGTACTTC.

This clonotype showed up many times. This chain links TRBV20-1 with TRBJ1-3; maybe TRBD1 (5 bases). Germline loops: CDR1 DFQATT, CDR2 SNEGSKA (reference sequence). The CDR3 runs 15 residues. Trimming left V 2 bases short and J 0 bases short, with 11 bases between. CDR3 residues: CSARFRGSSGNTIYF. CDR3 DNA: TGCAGTGCTAGATTTAGGGGCAGCTCTGGAAACACCATATATTTT.